A selection of T cell receptor delta chains follows, all from one sample in a study of delta chains in infants with herpesvirus infections. TCRdb applied CATT to the RT-PCR reads for clone calling. The sample records 550 to 650 delta-chain clones, around 60% being singletons. The sample consisted of peripheral blood, taken at time point 4 of longitudinal follow-up. Source of these receptors: a human donor who was a Ugandan infant, either HIV-exposed or HIV-unexposed (not recorded which). The CDR3 runs from the conserved cysteine through the conserved F or W. Each record gives: J gene, D gene, V gene, clone size, CDR3 protein, CDR3 DNA. A D gene is named only where the DNA matches it firmly. Only some rows state a clone size, as once, few, many or a class for expanded clones.

TRDJ1 - TRDV1 large CALGEPIPVLGPDTPHTDKLIF TGTGCTCTTGGGGAACCAATTCCTGTACTGGGTCCAGATACCCCACACACCGATAAACTCATCTTT
TRDJ1 - TRDV1 hyperexpanded CALGEPVDMPSGHFGADKLIF TGTGCTCTTGGGGAACCCGTCGATATGCCGTCCGGGCACTTCGGTGCCGATAAACTCATCTTT
TRDJ1 TRDD3 TRDV2 - CACDYWGIDKLIF TGTGCCTGTGACTACTGGGGGATTGATAAACTCATCTTT
TRDJ1 - TRDV1 large CALGSRGSYGWERGKLIF TGTGCTCTTGGGTCCCGTGGGTCCTACGGCTGGGAAAGGGGTAAACTCATCTTT
TRDJ1 TRDD3 TRDV1 large CALGEQGFSWGIQGPPYTDKLIF TGTGCTCTTGGGGAACAGGGCTTCTCCTGGGGGATACAAGGGCCTCCGTACACCGATAAACTCATCTTT
TRDJ1 TRDD3 TRDV2 - CACDILGDEYTDKLIF TGTGCCTGTGACATACTGGGGGATGAGTACACCGATAAACTCATCTTT
TRDJ1 - TRDV3 once CALPTGDLLPTWMYTDKLIF TGTGCCCTCCCTACTGGGGACCTACTTCCTACCTGGATGTACACCGATAAACTCATCTTT
TRDJ1 TRDD3 TRDV1 - CALELRRGYPGGVLDTDKLIF TGTGCTCTTGAGCTACGGCGGGGATATCCCGGTGGGGTTTTGGACACCGATAAACTCATCTTT
TRDJ1 - TRDV2 large CACDWATGVDRSKLIF TGTGCCTGTGACTGGGCCACCGGGGTCGATAGGAGTAAACTCATCTTT
TRDJ1 TRDD3 TRDV1 medium-sized CALGELRSWGIRNLYTDKLIF TGTGCTCTTGGGGAACTACGTTCCTGGGGGATACGAAACCTTTACACCGATAAACTCATCTTT
TRDJ1 TRDD3 TRDV1 - CALGRSATSMYWGISLHPYTDKLIF TGTGCTCTTGGGAGATCGGCCACGTCGATGTACTGGGGGATATCCCTCCACCCGTACACCGATAAACTCATCTTT
TRDJ1 - TRDV3 large CAFVEGGFYTDKLIF TGTGCCTTTGTCGAAGGGGGGTTTTACACCGATAAACTCATCTTT
TRDJ2 - TRAV29/DV5 - CAASKRSPAAQLFF TGTGCAGCAAGTAAAAGATCCCCCGCGGCACAACTCTTCTTT
TRDJ1 TRDD3 TRDV1 - CALGEQFFHWGITDTDKLIF TGTGCTCTTGGGGAACAGTTCTTTCACTGGGGGATAACTGACACCGATAAACTCATCTTT
TRDJ1 TRDD3 TRDV1 large CALGETRTTIYWGKLYYTDKLIF TGTGCTCTTGGGGAAACCCGTACTACAATTTACTGGGGGAAACTCTACTACACCGATAAACTCATCTTT
TRDJ3 - TRDV2 - CACDTLGDTRQMFF TGTGCCTGTGACACCCTGGGGGACACCCGACAGATGTTTTTC
TRDJ1 TRDD3 TRDV3 hyperexpanded CAFTWGITTDKLIF TGTGCCTTTACCTGGGGGATAACCACCGATAAACTCATCTTT
TRDJ3 TRDD3 TRDV2 hyperexpanded CACDTLSGGYAGLDSWDTRQMFF TGTGCCTGTGACACTCTTAGTGGGGGATACGCGGGGCTCGACTCCTGGGACACCCGACAGATGTTTTTC
TRDJ1 TRDD3 TRDV1 - CALGEPVSTWGSAGLIF TGTGCTCTTGGGGAGCCCGTTTCTACCTGGGGGAGTGCGGGACTCATCTTT
TRDJ1 TRDD3 TRDV2 few CACDTGMGDTYTDKLIF TGTGCCTGTGACACCGGGATGGGGGATACGTACACCGATAAACTCATCTTT
TRDJ3 TRDD3 TRDV2 large CACDTVRTGGLSWDTRQMFF TGTGCCTGTGACACCGTAAGAACTGGGGGGCTCTCCTGGGACACCCGACAGATGTTTTTC
TRDJ1 TRDD3 TRDV1 large CALGEYPGTPPPLIPIDYWGLFTDKLIF TGTGCTCTTGGGGAATATCCCGGTACCCCTCCCCCCCTAATTCCCATTGATTACTGGGGGCTCTTCACCGATAAACTCATCTTT
TRDJ1 TRDD3 TRDV3 hyperexpanded CALPTGGYFPTIPYTDKLIF TGTGCCCTCCCTACTGGGGGATACTTCCCAACCATCCCGTACACCGATAAACTCATCTTT